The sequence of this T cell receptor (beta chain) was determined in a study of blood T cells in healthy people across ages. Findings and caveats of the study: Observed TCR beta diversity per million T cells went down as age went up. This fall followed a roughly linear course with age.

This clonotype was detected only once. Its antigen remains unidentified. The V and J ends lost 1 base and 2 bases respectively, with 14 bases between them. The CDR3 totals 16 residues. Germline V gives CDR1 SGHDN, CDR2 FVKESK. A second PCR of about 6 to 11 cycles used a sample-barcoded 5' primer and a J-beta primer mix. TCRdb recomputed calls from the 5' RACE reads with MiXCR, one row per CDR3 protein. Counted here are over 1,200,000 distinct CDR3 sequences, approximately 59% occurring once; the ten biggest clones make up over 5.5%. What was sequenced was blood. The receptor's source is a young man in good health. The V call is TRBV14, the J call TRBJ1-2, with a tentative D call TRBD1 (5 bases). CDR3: CASSQGFGGTNYGYTF. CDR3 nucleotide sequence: TGTGCCAGCAGCCAAGGTTTCGGAGGGACCAACTATGGCTACACCTTC.